These 4 T cell receptor beta chains were sequenced from one sample in a study of beta chain features in type 1 diabetes. Investigators reverse transcribed all isolated RNA, so they sequenced expressed TCRB transcripts. TCRdb's table, derived via immunoSEQ multiplex PCR, lists solely in-frame clones and lacks some. Of under 800,000 clones detected, roughly 15% appear once; the ten largest clones hold roughly 0.098%. What was sequenced was naive CD4+ T cells from blood. The receptors were sampled from a man between 18 and 29 years old in good health.

A few counts support this clone. For the CDR3, the DNA is TGTGCCAGCAGTTTATCACGGTATAGCAATCAGCCCCAGCATTTT. Translated, it gives CASSLSRYSNQPQHF. This chain uses TRBV28 with TRBJ1-5; D not resolved. The V gene lost 1 base and the J gene lost 0 bases, with 7 bases spanning the gap. This CDR3 spans 15 amino acids. Germline lookup yields CDR1 MDHEN and CDR2 SYDVKM.

In this sample, this clone turned up a few times. CDR3 nucleotides: TGTGCCAGCAGCCCATGGACAGGGGGCAAGACTGAAGCTTTCTTT. Translating it yields CASSPWTGGKTEAFF. The genes are TRBV14 and TRBJ1-1, with 11 positions matching TRBD1. The CDR3 covers 15 residues. CDR1 and CDR2 (germline): SGHDN, FVKESK. V shed 4 bases, J shed 5 bases, and the junction held 6 bases outside the gene matches.

This clone came up a few times. V usage is TRBV5-1 and J usage is TRBJ2-5, with 7 bases lining up with TRBD1. The J call may be in error: the DNA end matches TRBJ2-7 better. The CDR3 runs 13 residues. CDR1 and CDR2 (germline): SGHRS, YFSETQ. In nucleotides, the CDR3 is TGCGCCAGCAGCCAGGGGGTTCTCTACGAGCAGTACTTC. It encodes CASSQGVLYEQYF.

This clone was detected only a few times. The V call is TRBV9, the J call TRBJ2-5, with TRBD1 as a possible D gene (5 bases). Germline CDR1 and CDR2: SGDLS and YYNGEE. The CDR3 sequence is 14 residues long. V was shortened by 0 bases and J by 5 bases, with 11 bases between the two germline ends. CDR3 bases: TGTGCCAGCAGCGTAGTAGGGGTGGGGGAGACCCAGTACTTC. The encoded protein is CASSVVGVGETQYF. The complete variable domain, with remaining parts taken from reference TRBV9 and TRBJ2-5, reads DSGVTQTPKHLITATGQRVTLRCSPRSGDLSVYWYQQSLDQGLQFLIQYYNGEERAKGNILERFSAQQFPDLHSELNLSSLELGDSALYFCASSVVGVGETQYFGPGTRLLVL.